These 23 T cell receptor beta chains originate from one sample sequenced in a study of beta chain features in type 1 diabetes. Antigens for these TCRs are unknown. Study-level points and caveats: There was a moderate but significant shortening of TCRB CDR3s in all four CD4+ subsets of Type 1 diabetes patients.

Investigators reverse transcribed all isolated RNA, so they sequenced expressed TCRB transcripts. Measured with immunoSEQ multiplex PCR; TCRdb has only the in-frame clones, and not every one. Counted here are over 150,000 clones, over 6% occurring once; the ten biggest clones make up 0.5% to 0.55%. Sequenced: central memory CD4+ T cells from blood. These receptor sequences come from a young man with type 1 diabetes.

This clone was detected only a few times. The chain uses TRBV7-2 and TRBJ2-5; 9 nucleotides match TRBD2. The germline CDR1 and CDR2 sequences are SGHTA and FQGNSA. CDR3 length: 14 residues. V shed 3 bases, J shed 5 bases, and the junction held 4 bases outside the gene matches. This chain's CDR3 is CASSFGTSRETQYF. CDR3 bases: TGTGCCAGCAGCTTCGGGACTAGCAGGGAGACCCAGTACTTC.

V is TRBV9 and J is TRBJ2-2; D is uncertain. V lost 5 bases and J 0 bases, leaving 8 bases between the germline ends. The CDR3 runs to 14 residues. Germline CDR1 and CDR2: SGDLS and YYNGEE. The DNA of the CDR3 is TGTGCCAGCAGGGGCTGGGCGAACACCGGGGAGCTGTTTTTT. It translates to CASRGWANTGELFF.

The chain has TRBV6-6 and TRBJ2-3; D not resolved. Germline CDR1 reads MNHNY; CDR2 reads SVGAGI (reference sequence). The CDR3 contains 12 residues. Trimming shortened V by 2 bases and J by 6 bases, and 6 bases separated the two germline ends. The CDR3 protein is CASSYERDTQYF. The DNA of the CDR3 is TGTGCCAGCAGTTACGAACGGGATACGCAGTATTTT.

This clone was detected only a few times. This chain joins TRBV5-1 and TRBJ2-1; TRBD2 agrees at 8 bases. The germline CDR1 and CDR2 sequences are SGHRS and YFSETQ. Germline trimming cut 0 bases from V and 13 bases from J; bases unmatched to any gene: 9. The CDR3 totals 14 residues. The CDR3 nucleotides are TGCGCCAGCAGCTTGGGGACCGGGAGGGCCGAACAGTTCTTC. Translated: CASSLGTGRAEQFF. The whole variable domain, remainder taken from reference TRBV5-1 and TRBJ2-1, is KAGVTQTPRYLIKTRGQQVTLSCSPISGHRSVSWYQQTPGQGLQFLFEYFSETQRNKGNFPGRFSGRQFSNSRSEMNVSTLELGDSALYLCASSLGTGRAEQFFGPGTRLTVL.

This clone was counted between two and nine times. The chain employs TRBV28 and TRBJ2-7; 8 bases are shared with TRBD1. The CDR3 runs 16 residues. V was clipped by 6 bases and J by 6 bases; unmatched bases: 16. CDR1 MDHEN and CDR2 SYDVKM come from the germline V gene. The CDR3 protein is CASSEDAGGKDGEQYF. The CDR3 bases are TGTGCCAGCAGCGAAGACGCAGGGGGCAAAGACGGCGAGCAGTACTTC.

Only a few counts were recorded for this clone. V usage is TRBV18 and J usage is TRBJ2-1; tentatively, D is TRBD1 (6 bases). The V end was cut by 5 bases, the J end by 4 bases, with 6 bases between. Germline CDR1 and CDR2: KGHSH and LQKENI. The CDR3 has 12 residues. In DNA, the CDR3 is TGTGCCAGCTCAGGACAGTACAATGAGCAGTTCTTC. Translated, it gives CASSGQYNEQFF.

This clone was seen many times. The J gene is TRBJ1-2, the V gene TRBV7-9; D unresolved. Germline CDR1 and CDR2: SEHNR and FQNEAQ (reference sequence). The CDR3 length is 14 residues. V lost 5 bases and J 4 bases, leaving 14 bases between the germline ends. This CDR3 reads CASSPRNVVYGYTF. In DNA form, the CDR3 reads TGTGCCAGCAGCCCTAGGAACGTAGTCTATGGCTACACCTTC.

This clone was counted a few times. This chain connects TRBV10-2 to TRBJ2-7; possibly TRBD1 for D (7 bases). V dropped 7 bases and J dropped 7 bases, with 23 bases sitting between them. This CDR3 contains 15 residues. Germline CDR1 reads WSHSY; CDR2 reads SAAADI. CDR3 sequence (DNA): TGCGCCAGCAAACGAAACCAGGGGGGATCGGGAGAGCAGTACTTC. Its translation: CASKRNQGGSGEQYF.

The chain uses TRBV5-4 and TRBJ2-7; possibly TRBD1 for D (5 bases). Germline V lookup: CDR1 SGHNT, CDR2 YYREEE (reference sequence). V was pared by 1 base and J by 5 bases, with 13 bases between. CDR3 length equals 14 residues. CDR3 loop: CASSLSGQSHEQYF. The CDR3 nucleotides read TGTGCCAGCAGCTTGTCAGGGCAGTCCCACGAGCAGTACTTC.

The chain combines TRBV28 with TRBJ2-7; 12 bases match TRBD2. This CDR3 has 16 amino acids. CDR1 and CDR2 (germline): MDHEN, SYDVKM. Trimming at V came to 6 bases and at J to 4 bases, leaving 10 bases not matched to a gene. CDR3 coding DNA: TGTGCCAGCAGCTCTGTCGGGACTAGCGGGTTATACGAGCAGTACTTC. Its translation is CASSSVGTSGLYEQYF.

Only a few counts were recorded for this clone. The gene calls are TRBV5-1 and TRBJ2-3, with 9 bases that match TRBD1. The CDR3 length is 15 residues. V dropped 4 bases and J dropped 2; count of bases not matched to a gene: 5. Germline V gene lookup returns CDR1 SGHRS and CDR2 YFSETQ. The DNA for the CDR3 is TGCGCCAGCAGCACGGGACAGGGTGTCACAGATACGCAGTATTTT. Translation gives CASSTGQGVTDTQYF.

The chain links TRBV30 to TRBJ1-4; weak D call: TRBD1 (6 bases). From germline, CDR1 is GTSNPN and CDR2 SVGIG (reference sequence). CDR3 length equals 12 residues. The V and J ends lost 5 bases and 6 bases respectively, with 10 bases between them. CDR3 bases: TGTGCCTGGGGACAGCCTCATGAAAAACTGTTTTTT. Residues: CAWGQPHEKLFF. Together with reference TRBV30 and TRBJ1-4, the CDR3 gives the full variable domain: SQTIHQWPATLVQPVGSPLSLECTVEGTSNPNLYWYRQAAGRGLQLLFYSVGIGQISSEVPQNLSASRPQDRQFILSSKKLLLSDSGFYLCAWGQPHEKLFFGSGTQLSVL.

The CDR3 is CASGTGGADYGYTF. As DNA, the CDR3 is TGTGCCAGCGGAACAGGGGGCGCAGACTATGGCTACACCTTC. This chain links TRBV18 with TRBJ1-2; 9 bases map to TRBD1. This CDR3 comprises 14 residues. CDR1 is KGHSH, CDR2 LQKENI, per germline. Losses at the gene ends were 8 bases for V and 3 bases for J; bases not matched to a gene: 7.

The V gene is TRBV19, the J gene TRBJ1-1, with 7 bases fitting TRBD1. The CDR3 covers 14 residues. Germline V lookup: CDR1 LNHDA, CDR2 SQIVND (reference sequence). After removal of 3 bases from V and 11 bases from J, the junction contained 12 bases not matched to a gene. In nucleotides, the CDR3 is TGTGCCAGTAGTATCTCTCCGAGACAGGGATTGGCTTTCTTT. Its protein is CASSISPRQGLAFF.

This clone was detected only a few times. The chain uses TRBV28 and TRBJ1-4, with no clear D. CDR1 MDHEN and CDR2 SYDVKM come from the germline V gene. The ends were cut back, 5 bases at V and 7 bases at J, with 17 bases in the middle. The CDR3 covers 15 residues. The CDR3 DNA sequence: TGTGCCAGCAGTCCCCTGCGAGGCGATGGTGAAAAACTGTTTTTT. Translation: CASSPLRGDGEKLFF.

V and J are TRBV5-4 and TRBJ2-4; tentative D call: TRBD2 (6 bases). Trimming took off 4 bases at V and 2 bases at J, with 16 bases between the two ends. Germline CDR1 SGHNT, CDR2 YYREEE (reference sequence). This CDR3 has 16 residues. The chain's CDR3 is CASSDGRERSKNIQYF. CDR3 sequence (DNA): TGTGCCAGCAGCGACGGACGGGAGAGGTCCAAAAACATTCAGTACTTC. Filled out from reference TRBV5-4 and TRBJ2-4, the complete variable domain reads ETGVTQSPTHLIKTRGQQVTLRCSSQSGHNTVSWYQQALGQGPQFIFQYYREEENGRGNFPPRFSGLQFPNYSSELNVNALELDDSALYLCASSDGRERSKNIQYFGAGTRLSVL.

The chain carries TRBV7-2 and TRBJ2-5; a possible D gene is TRBD2 (6 bases). Germline V gene sequence: CDR1 SGHTA, CDR2 FQGNSA. This CDR3 is built from 19 residues. Trimming took 5 bases from V and 2 from J, leaving 27 bases between them. This CDR3 is CASSLWGTAMRTIQETQYF. The DNA of the CDR3 is TGTGCCAGCAGCCTCTGGGGAACCGCGATGAGGACTATACAAGAGACCCAGTACTTC.

For this clone: This same CDR3 is encoded by further DNA sequences in the sample. The chain has TRBV7-2 and TRBJ2-1; 8 bases are shared with TRBD2. V trimming: 5 bases; J trimming: 3 bases; junction bases outside the gene matches: 6. Germline CDR1 and CDR2: SGHTA and FQGNSA. The CDR3 totals 15 residues. CDR3: CASSISGTSYNEQFF. In nucleotides, the CDR3 is TGTGCCAGCAGCATATCCGGGACTAGCTACAATGAGCAGTTCTTC. Full variable domain (outside the CDR3, taken from reference TRBV7-2 and TRBJ2-1): GAGVSQSPSNKVTEKGKDVELRCDPISGHTALYWYRQSLGQGLEFLIYFQGNSAPDKSGLPSDRFSAERTGGSVSTLTIQRTQQEDSAVYLCASSISGTSYNEQFFGPGTRLTVL.

This clone has more than one count but fewer than ten. The rearrangement joins TRBV4-1 to TRBJ1-5; no firm D call. This CDR3 region has 15 residues. V was pared by 0 bases and J by 2 bases, with 8 bases between. Germline CDR1 and CDR2: MGHRA and YSYEKL. This CDR3 is CASSQEEGGNQPQHF. The CDR3 nucleotides read TGCGCCAGCAGCCAAGAGGAGGGAGGCAATCAGCCCCAGCATTTT.

V is TRBV4-2 and J is TRBJ1-1; D uncertain. Per the germline V gene, CDR1 is LGHNA and CDR2 is YNFKEQ. Deletions cut 0 bases from V and 2 bases from J, with 7 bases between. This CDR3 comprises 14 residues. Here the CDR3 DNA reads TGTGCCAGCAGCCAAGAACCGGTAAACACTGAAGCTTTCTTT. Amino acids: CASSQEPVNTEAFF.

V is TRBV2 and J is TRBJ2-5; 8 positions match TRBD2. Per the germline V gene, CDR1 is SNHLY and CDR2 is FYNNEI. This CDR3 has 14 residues. V dropped 6 bases and J dropped 1; count of bases not matched to a gene: 4. The CDR3 DNA is TGTGCCAGCAGGTCCACTAGCGGCCAAGAGACCCAGTACTTC. This sequence encodes CASRSTSGQETQYF.

A word on this clone: A junction boundary mismatches the germline segment, possibly from a read error. The chain links TRBV6-5 to TRBJ2-3, with D possibly TRBD1 on 6 matching bases. The CDR3 covers 15 residues. CDR1 is MNHEY, CDR2 SVGAGI, per germline. CDR3 amino acids: CAISPGHLSTDTQYF. The CDR3 nucleotides are TGTGCCATCAGTCCGGGACACCTTTCCACAGATACGCAGTATTTT.

V gene TRBV18 combines with J gene TRBJ2-3, with TRBD2 matching 10 bases. The length of the CDR3 is 15 residues. The germline V gene encodes CDR1 KGHSH and CDR2 LQKENI. The ends lost 3 bases at V and 3 bases at J; junction bases unmatched: 3. DNA of the CDR3: TGTGCCAGCTCACCGACTAGCGGGCCTACAGATACGCAGTATTTT. Translation gives CASSPTSGPTDTQYF.